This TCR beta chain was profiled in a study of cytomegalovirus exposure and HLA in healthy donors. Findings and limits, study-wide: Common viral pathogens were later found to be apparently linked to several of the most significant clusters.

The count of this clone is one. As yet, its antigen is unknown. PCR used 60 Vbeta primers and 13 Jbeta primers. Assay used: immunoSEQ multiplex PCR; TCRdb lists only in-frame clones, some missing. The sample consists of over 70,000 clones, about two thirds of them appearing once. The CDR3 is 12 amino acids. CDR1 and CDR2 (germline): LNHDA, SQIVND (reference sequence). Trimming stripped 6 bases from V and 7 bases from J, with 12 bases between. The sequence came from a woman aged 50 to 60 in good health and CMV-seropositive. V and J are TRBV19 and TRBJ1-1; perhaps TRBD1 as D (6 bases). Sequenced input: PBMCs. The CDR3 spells CASSQRGIEAFF. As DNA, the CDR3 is TGTGCCAGTAGCCAAAGGGGGATTGAAGCTTTCTTT.